The source of this T cell receptor beta chain is a study of cytomegalovirus exposure and HLA in healthy donors. In regard to this clone: Its antigen is not identified.

Study-level findings and limits: As a later analysis showed, several of the most significant clusters appeared to be linked to common viral pathogens. More clonal expansion characterized HLA-associated TCR beta chains than equally common others in a later analysis. Data from an earlier analysis indicated that most TCR beta V segments were productive either about 87% or about 30% of the time.

This PCR relied on a set of 60 Vbeta primers and 13 Jbeta primers. This table comes from immunoSEQ multiplex PCR, and its TCRdb copy is limited to in-frame clones, with some not included. The sample consists of 250,000 to 350,000 clones, roughly 90% of them appearing once. The clonotype originates from a man aged 35 to 55 in good health and CMV-seropositive. Sequenced input: PBMCs.

CDR3 in DNA: TGTGCCAGCAGCAACAGGGTCCCCGGGGAGCTGTTTTTT. Protein sequence: CASSNRVPGELFF. The chain links TRBV11-3 to TRBJ2-2; maybe TRBD1 (6 bases). The CDR3 totals 13 residues. Between the trimmed V and J ends, which lost 5 bases and 6 bases, there was a span of 10 bases. CDR1 and CDR2 from the germline V gene are SGHNT and YENEEA.